This TCR beta chain is drawn from a study of T cells in Graves' hyperthyroidism and ophthalmopathy. Amplified TCR beta CDR3 regions derived from RNA transcripts. An initial round of RT-PCR targeting the TCR CDR3 relied on the HTBI primer set. TCRdb redid the calling of the multiplex PCR reads with MiXCR, one entry per CDR3 protein. The table lists 550,000 to 700,000 distinct CDR3 sequences, over 12% of them singletons. In its sample, this clonotype was seen many times. Clinicians diagnosed patients from clinical symptoms, serum thyroxine and TRAb, thyroid ultrasound and orbital computed tomography. V was clipped by 3 bases and J by 5 bases, with 16 bases between them. CDR1 and CDR2 (germline): MNHNS, SASEGT. The CDR3 covers 15 residues.

The chain carries TRBV6-1 and TRBJ1-2; D remains ambiguous. The receptor was derived from a middle-aged woman with Graves' ophthalmopathy. The sample was blood. CDR3 bases: TGTGCCAGCAGTGAGGGGTTCGCGTCAGGTTATGGCTACACCTTC. Translated: CASSEGFASGYGYTF.